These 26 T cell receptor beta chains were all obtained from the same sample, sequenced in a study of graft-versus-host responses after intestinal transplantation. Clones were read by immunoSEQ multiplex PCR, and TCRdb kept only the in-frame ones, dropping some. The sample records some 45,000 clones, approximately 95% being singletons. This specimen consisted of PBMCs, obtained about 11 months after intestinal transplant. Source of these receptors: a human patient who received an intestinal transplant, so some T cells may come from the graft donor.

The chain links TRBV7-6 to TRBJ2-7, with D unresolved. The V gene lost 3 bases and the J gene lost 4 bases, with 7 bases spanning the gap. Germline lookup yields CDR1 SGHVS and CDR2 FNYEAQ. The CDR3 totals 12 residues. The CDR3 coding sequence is TGTGCCAGCAGCTTTGATGCGTACGAGCAGTACTTC. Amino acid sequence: CASSFDAYEQYF.

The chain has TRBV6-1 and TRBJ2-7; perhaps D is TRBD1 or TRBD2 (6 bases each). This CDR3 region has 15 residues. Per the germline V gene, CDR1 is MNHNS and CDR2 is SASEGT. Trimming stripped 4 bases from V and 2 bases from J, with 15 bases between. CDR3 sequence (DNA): TGTGCCAGCAGTGCCCTAGGGGGGCGAACCTACGAGCAGTACTTC. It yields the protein CASSALGGRTYEQYF.

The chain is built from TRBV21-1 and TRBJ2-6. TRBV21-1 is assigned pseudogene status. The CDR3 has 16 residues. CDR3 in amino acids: CASSSRADSGANVLTF. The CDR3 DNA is TGTGCCAGCAGCTCCCGTGCCGACTCTGGGGCCAACGTCCTGACTTTC.

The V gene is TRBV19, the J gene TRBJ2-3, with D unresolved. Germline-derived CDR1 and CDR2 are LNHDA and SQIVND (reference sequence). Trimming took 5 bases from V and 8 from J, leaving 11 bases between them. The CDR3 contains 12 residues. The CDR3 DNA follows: TGTGCCAGTAGTTACACGGGCGGTACGCAGTATTTT. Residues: CASSYTGGTQYF.

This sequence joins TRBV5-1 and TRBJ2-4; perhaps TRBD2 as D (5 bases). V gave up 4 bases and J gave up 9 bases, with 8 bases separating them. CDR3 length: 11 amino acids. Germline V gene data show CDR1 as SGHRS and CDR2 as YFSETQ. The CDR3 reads CASSPGTIQYF. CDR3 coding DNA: TGCGCCAGCAGCCCGGGAACCATTCAGTACTTC. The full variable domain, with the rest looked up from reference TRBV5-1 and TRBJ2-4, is KAGVTQTPRYLIKTRGQQVTLSCSPISGHRSVSWYQQTPGQGLQFLFEYFSETQRNKGNFPGRFSGRQFSNSRSEMNVSTLELGDSALYLCASSPGTIQYFGAGTRLSVL.

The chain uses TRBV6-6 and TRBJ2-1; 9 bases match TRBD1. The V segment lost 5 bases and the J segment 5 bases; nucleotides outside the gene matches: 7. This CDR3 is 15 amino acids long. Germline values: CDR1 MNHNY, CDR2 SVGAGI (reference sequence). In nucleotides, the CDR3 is TGTGCCAGCAGTATTCACAGGGGGCCAAACAATGAGCAGTTCTTC. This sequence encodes CASSIHRGPNNEQFF.

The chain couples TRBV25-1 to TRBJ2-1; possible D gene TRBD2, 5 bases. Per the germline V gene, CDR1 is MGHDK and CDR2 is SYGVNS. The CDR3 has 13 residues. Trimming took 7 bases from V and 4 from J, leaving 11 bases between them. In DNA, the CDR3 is TGTGCCAGCACCACCGGAGGTTACAATGAGCAGTTCTTC. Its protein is CASTTGGYNEQFF.

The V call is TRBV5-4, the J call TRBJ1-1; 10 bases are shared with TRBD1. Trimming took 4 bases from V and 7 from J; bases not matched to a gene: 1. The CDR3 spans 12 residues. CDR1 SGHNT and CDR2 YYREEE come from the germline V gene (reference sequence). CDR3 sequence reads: CASSRDRGEAFF. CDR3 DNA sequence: TGTGCCAGCAGCAGGGACAGGGGTGAAGCTTTCTTT.

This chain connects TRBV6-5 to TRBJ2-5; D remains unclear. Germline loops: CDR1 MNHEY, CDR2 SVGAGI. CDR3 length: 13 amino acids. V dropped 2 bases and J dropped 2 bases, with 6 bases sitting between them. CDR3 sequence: CASSYAEQETQYF. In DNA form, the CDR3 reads TGTGCCAGCAGTTACGCAGAACAAGAGACCCAGTACTTC.

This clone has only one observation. The CDR3 DNA reads TGCGCCAGCAGCCTTCGACTAGCGGGAGGGCCCTCCGGGGAGCTGTTTTTT. This encodes CASSLRLAGGPSGELFF. V and J are TRBV5-1 and TRBJ2-2, with TRBD2 matching 14 bases. The V and J ends lost 4 bases and 6 bases, in that order; junction bases with no gene match: 8. CDR3 length: 17 amino acids. Germline V gene data show CDR1 as SGHRS and CDR2 as YFSETQ.

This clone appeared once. The CDR3 here is CASSLASTGDSEAFF. CDR3 nucleotide sequence: TGTGCCAGCAGCTTAGCGTCGACAGGGGATAGTGAAGCTTTCTTT. The V and J genes are TRBV7-9 and TRBJ1-1; 8 bases are a match to TRBD1. The V and J ends lost 0 bases and 7 bases, in that order; junction bases with no gene match: 7. The CDR3 spans 15 residues. Germline CDR1 reads SEHNR; CDR2 reads FQNEAQ (reference sequence).

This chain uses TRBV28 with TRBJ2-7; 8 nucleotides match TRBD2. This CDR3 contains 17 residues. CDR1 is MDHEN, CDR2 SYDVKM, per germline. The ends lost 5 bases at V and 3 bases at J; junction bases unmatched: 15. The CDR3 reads CASSGGASGSRDYEQYF. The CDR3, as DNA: TGTGCCAGCAGTGGGGGGGCTAGCGGGTCACGGGACTACGAGCAGTACTTC.

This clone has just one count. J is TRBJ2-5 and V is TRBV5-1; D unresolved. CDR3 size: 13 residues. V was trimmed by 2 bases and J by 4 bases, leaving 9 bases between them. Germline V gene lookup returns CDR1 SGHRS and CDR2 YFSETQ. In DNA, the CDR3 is TGCGCCAGCAGCTTAAGGGTCGGAGAGACCCAGTACTTC. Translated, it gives CASSLRVGETQYF.

CDR3 sequence (DNA): TGTGCCAGCAGCTTGGACAGGGGTGGTGAGCAGTTCTTC. It yields the protein CASSLDRGGEQFF. This sequence joins TRBV11-2 and TRBJ2-1; 9 bases agree with TRBD1. There are 13 residues in the CDR3. Per the germline V gene, CDR1 is SGHAT and CDR2 is FQNNGV. Trimming removed 3 bases from V and 9 bases from J; junction bases left unmatched: 3.

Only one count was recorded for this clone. The CDR3 is CASSQDPIASSTDTQYF. The CDR3 DNA follows: TGCGCCAGCAGCCAAGACCCCATAGCATCTAGCACAGATACGCAGTATTTT. This rearrangement joins TRBV4-1 to TRBJ2-3; no definite D call. CDR3 size: 17 residues. Germline-derived CDR1 and CDR2 are MGHRA and YSYEKL. Trimming pared 0 bases from V and 0 bases from J, leaving 13 bases between.

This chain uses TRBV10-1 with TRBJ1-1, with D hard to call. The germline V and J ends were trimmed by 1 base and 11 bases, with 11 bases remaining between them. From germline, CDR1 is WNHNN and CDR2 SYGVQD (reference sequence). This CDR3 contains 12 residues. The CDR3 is CASSEFWGWAFF. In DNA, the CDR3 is TGCGCCAGCAGTGAGTTCTGGGGATGGGCTTTCTTT.

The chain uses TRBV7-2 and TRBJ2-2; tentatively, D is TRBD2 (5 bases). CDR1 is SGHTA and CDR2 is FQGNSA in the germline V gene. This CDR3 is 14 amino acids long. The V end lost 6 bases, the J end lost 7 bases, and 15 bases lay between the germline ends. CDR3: CASSTVRGYGELFF. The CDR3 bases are TGTGCCAGCAGTACTGTCAGAGGGTACGGGGAGCTGTTTTTT. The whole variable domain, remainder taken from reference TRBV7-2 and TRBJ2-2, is GAGVSQSPSNKVTEKGKDVELRCDPISGHTALYWYRQSLGQGLEFLIYFQGNSAPDKSGLPSDRFSAERTGGSVSTLTIQRTQQEDSAVYLCASSTVRGYGELFFGEGSRLTVL.

The CDR3 DNA reads TGTGCCAGCAGTGCGCCTCGGTCCGGAAACACCATATATTTT. It translates to CASSAPRSGNTIYF. The chain has TRBV6-1 and TRBJ1-3; D not resolved. Germline-derived CDR1 and CDR2 are MNHNS and SASEGT. The CDR3 loop spans 14 amino acids. Trimming pared 4 bases from V and 4 bases from J, leaving 11 bases between.

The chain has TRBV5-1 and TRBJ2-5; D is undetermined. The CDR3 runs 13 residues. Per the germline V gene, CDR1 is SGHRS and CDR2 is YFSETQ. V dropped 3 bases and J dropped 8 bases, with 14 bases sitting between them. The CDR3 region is CASSSPQLETQYF. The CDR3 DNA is TGCGCCAGCAGCTCTCCGCAACTGGAAACCCAGTACTTC.

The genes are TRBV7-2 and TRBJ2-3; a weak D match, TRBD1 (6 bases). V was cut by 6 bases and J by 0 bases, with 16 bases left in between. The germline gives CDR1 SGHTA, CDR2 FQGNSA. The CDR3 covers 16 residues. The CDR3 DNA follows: TGTGCCAGCAGGGAACACAGGGCCTTTAGCACAGATACGCAGTATTTT. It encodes CASREHRAFSTDTQYF.

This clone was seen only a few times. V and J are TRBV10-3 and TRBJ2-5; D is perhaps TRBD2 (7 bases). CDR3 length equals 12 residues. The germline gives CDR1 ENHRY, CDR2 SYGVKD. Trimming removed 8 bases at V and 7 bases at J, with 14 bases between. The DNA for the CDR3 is TGTGCCATCTGGGCAGGGGAGGGGACCCAGTACTTC. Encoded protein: CAIWAGEGTQYF.

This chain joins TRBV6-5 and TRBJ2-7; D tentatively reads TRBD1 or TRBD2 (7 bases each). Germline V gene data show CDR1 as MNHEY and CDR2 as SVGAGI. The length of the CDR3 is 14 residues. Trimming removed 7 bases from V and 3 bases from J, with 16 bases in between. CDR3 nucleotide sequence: TGTGCCAGCACTCGAGCGGGACAGAACTACGAGCAGTACTTC. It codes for CASTRAGQNYEQYF.

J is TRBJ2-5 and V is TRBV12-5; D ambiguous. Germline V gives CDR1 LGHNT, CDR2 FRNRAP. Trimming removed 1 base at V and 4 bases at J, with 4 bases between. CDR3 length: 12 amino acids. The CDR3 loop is CASGLDLETQYF. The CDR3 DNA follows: TGTGCTAGTGGTTTGGATTTAGAGACCCAGTACTTC.

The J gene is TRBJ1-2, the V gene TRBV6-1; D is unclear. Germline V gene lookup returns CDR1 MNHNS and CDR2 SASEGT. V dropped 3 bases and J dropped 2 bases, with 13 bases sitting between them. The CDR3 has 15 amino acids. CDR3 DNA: TGTGCCAGCAGTGAGCGCCCGAAAAAAAACTATGGCTACACCTTC. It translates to CASSERPKKNYGYTF.

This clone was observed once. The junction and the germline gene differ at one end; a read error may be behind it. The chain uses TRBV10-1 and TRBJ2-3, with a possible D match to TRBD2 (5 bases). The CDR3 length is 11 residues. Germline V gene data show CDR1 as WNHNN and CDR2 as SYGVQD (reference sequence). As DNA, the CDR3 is TGTGACGGAGACTCCGGACTCCTTTACGATTTT. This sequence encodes CDGDSGLLYDF.

The CDR3 nucleotides are TGTGCCAGCGCATCCCCCGAGCGGTACGAGCAGTACTTC. Translating gives CASASPERYEQYF. V is TRBV6-5 and J is TRBJ2-7; tentative D call: TRBD2 (5 bases). Trimming removed 8 bases from V and 4 bases from J, with 15 bases in between. The germline V gene has CDR1 MNHEY and CDR2 SVGAGI. The CDR3 extends over 13 amino acids.